The 13 T cell receptor beta chains given below trace back to one sample, sequenced in a study of cytomegalovirus exposure and HLA in healthy donors. 60 Vbeta and 13 Jbeta primers were used in PCR. Generated by immunoSEQ multiplex PCR, the TCRdb table keeps only in-frame clones and is missing some. The sample shows 95,000 to 150,000 clones, around 77% of them seen only once. Sequenced input: PBMCs. These receptors originate from a human donor in good health.

The chain employs TRBV11-2 and TRBJ2-3; 9 bases are a match to TRBD2. The ends lost 5 bases at V and 5 bases at J; junction bases unmatched: 11. Germline lookup yields CDR1 SGHAT and CDR2 FQNNGV. The CDR3 covers 16 residues. CDR3 nucleotide sequence: TGTGCCAGCAGCCGTGTGGGGACTAGCATAGGAGATACGCAGTATTTT. Protein product: CASSRVGTSIGDTQYF.

This rearrangement joins TRBV6-1 to TRBJ2-5, with D perhaps matching TRBD2 (5 bases). The CDR3 is 14 amino acids. Germline-derived CDR1 and CDR2 are MNHNS and SASEGT. V was clipped by 0 bases and J by 5 bases, with 10 bases between them. The CDR3 reads CASSEAAGRETQYF. DNA for the CDR3: TGTGCCAGCAGTGAAGCCGCGGGTCGGGAGACCCAGTACTTC.

This clone was counted between two and nine times. The CDR3, as DNA: TGCGCCAGCAGCTTGGGGTCTAGGGGCACAAATGAAAAACTGTTTTTT. Translation gives CASSLGSRGTNEKLFF. The rearrangement joins TRBV5-1 to TRBJ1-4; D perhaps matches TRBD1 (5 bases). CDR3 length: 16 residues. CDR1 and CDR2 (germline): SGHRS, YFSETQ. Trimming stripped 0 bases from V and 5 bases from J, with 14 bases between.

The V call is TRBV6-1, the J call TRBJ1-3; D remains unclear. V was clipped by 10 bases and J by 0 bases, with 13 bases between them. The germline V gene encodes CDR1 MNHNS and CDR2 SASEGT. The length of the CDR3 is 14 residues. The CDR3 DNA follows: TGTGCCACACGAGGAGATCCCTCTGGAAACACCATATATTTT. Amino acids: CATRGDPSGNTIYF.

V usage is TRBV27 and J usage is TRBJ1-2; the D gene is possibly TRBD1 (6 bases). Germline-derived CDR1 and CDR2 are MNHEY and SMNVEV (reference sequence). The V end lost 4 bases, the J end lost 1 base, and 16 bases lay between the germline ends. The CDR3 is 16 amino acids. The CDR3 sequence is CASSSQGGRSNYGYTF. The CDR3 bases are TGTGCCAGCAGTTCACAGGGCGGGCGGAGTAACTATGGCTACACCTTC.

This rearrangement joins TRBV7-8 to TRBJ1-2; D is unresolved. Per the germline V gene, CDR1 is SGHVS and CDR2 is FQNEAQ. V was clipped by 5 bases and J by 4 bases, with 11 bases between them. This CDR3 region has 13 residues. The CDR3 here is CASSPGSFYGYTF. The DNA for the CDR3 is TGTGCCAGCAGCCCCGGTTCCTTCTATGGCTACACCTTC. Full variable domain (remainder filled in from reference TRBV7-8 and TRBJ1-2): GAGVSQSPRYKVAKRGQDVALRCDPISGHVSLFWYQQALGQGPEFLTYFQNEAQLDKSGLPSDRFFAERPEGSVSTLKIQRTQQEDSAVYLCASSPGSFYGYTFGSGTRLTVV.

The CDR3 DNA sequence: TGCGCCAGCAGCGACGTAGCGGGGGGCAATGAGCAGTTCTTC. Translation gives CASSDVAGGNEQFF. The chain has TRBV10-2 and TRBJ2-1, with TRBD2 matching over 10 bases. V was clipped by 6 bases and J by 6 bases; unmatched bases: 5. The CDR3 covers 14 residues. Germline V CDR1 and CDR2: WSHSY, SAAADI.

The CDR3 nucleotides read TGTGCCATCAGTGATAGGAGTGTGGACAGGGGGCTAGTAGATACGCAGTATTTT. This sequence encodes CAISDRSVDRGLVDTQYF. The genes are TRBV10-3 and TRBJ2-3, with 11 bases fitting TRBD1. J gave up 5 bases and V 3 bases, and 13 bases lay outside the gene matches. Per germline, CDR1 ENHRY and CDR2 SYGVKD. This CDR3 comprises 18 residues.

The rearrangement joins TRBV6-5 to TRBJ2-7; 11 nucleotides match TRBD2. V gave up 1 base and J gave up 7 bases; unmatched junction bases: 9. The CDR3 length is 16 residues. Per the germline V gene, CDR1 is MNHEY and CDR2 is SVGAGI. The CDR3 sequence is CASSYWGTSGLGEQYF. The CDR3, as DNA: TGTGCCAGCAGTTACTGGGGGACTAGCGGCTTAGGTGAGCAGTACTTC.

In regard to this clone: One end of the junction varies from germline; a read error may be responsible. The chain links TRBV27 to TRBJ1-4, with 7 bases fitting TRBD1. From germline, CDR1 is MNHEY and CDR2 SMNVEV (reference sequence). The CDR3 sequence is 15 residues long. In DNA form, the CDR3 reads TGTGCCAGCAGTCCACTGACAGGGTTCGGTGAAGAACTGTTTTTT. Its protein product is CASSPLTGFGEELFF.

On this clone itself: The junction and the germline gene differ at one end; a read error may be behind it. The rearrangement joins TRBV7-7 to TRBJ2-2; D remains ambiguous. Germline loops: CDR1 SSHAT, CDR2 FNYEAQ (reference sequence). This CDR3 contains 13 residues. The CDR3 loop reads CASSSTLAGELFF. The CDR3 nucleotides are TGTGCTAGCAGCTCGACCCTAGCCGGGGAGCTGTTTTTT.

V and J are TRBV6-5 and TRBJ2-3; tentative D call: TRBD2 (6 bases). CDR3 length: 14 residues. The V gene lost 5 bases and the J gene lost 4 bases, with 13 bases spanning the gap. CDR1 MNHEY and CDR2 SVGAGI come from the germline V gene. The CDR3 nucleotides read TGTGCCAGCAGTCACCCGACGGGGGCAGATACGCAGTATTTT. Translated, it gives CASSHPTGADTQYF.

In this sample, this clone turned up once. This sequence joins TRBV11-2 and TRBJ2-2, with 12 bases aligning to TRBD2. This CDR3 contains 17 residues. Germline V gives CDR1 SGHAT, CDR2 FQNNGV. The V and J ends lost 5 bases and 6 bases, in that order; junction bases with no gene match: 10. CDR3 sequence: CASSILTSGRTPGELFF. CDR3 sequence (DNA): TGTGCCAGCAGCATACTTACTAGCGGGAGGACTCCCGGGGAGCTGTTTTTT.